The T cell receptor beta chain under discussion was sequenced for a study of regulatory T cells in long-lasting Graves disease. The study's findings and limits: Patients with persistent disease showed a bias toward TRBV28, TRBJ1-2 and TRBJ2-5.

Sequencing libraries for TCR beta were prepared with iRepertoire HTBI primers and Arm-PCR of CDR3 regions. MiXCR, applied by TCRdb to the multiplex PCR reads, yields one record per CDR3 protein. The sample yields 700,000 or so distinct CDR3 sequences, about 30% seen once. Documented time point: persistent/refractory GD, antithyroid drugs over 5 years with positive TRAb. There was RNA extracted from PBMCs, and the TCR library was made from it. As regards this clonotype: No antigen is known for it. It may be a read error: a sequence one base away is much more abundant.

Germline V gene lookup returns CDR1 MNHEY and CDR2 SVGEGT. This CDR3 is built from 15 residues. V was shortened by 6 bases and J by 6 bases, with 18 bases between the two germline ends. This clonotype originated in a female donor with Graves disease. The material sequenced was peripheral blood mononuclear cells (PBMCs), taken when the disease was refractory, from a patient treated with antithyroid drugs. V usage is TRBV6-2 or TRBV6-3 and J usage is TRBJ1-5, with D perhaps matching TRBD1 (5 bases). CDR3 protein: CASRQRGAEGQPQHF. In nucleotides, the CDR3 is TGTGCCAGCAGACAAAGAGGGGCAGAGGGTCAGCCCCAGCATTTT.